The clone carrying this T cell receptor beta chain has just a few counts. Its antigen is unknown. The data were obtained in a study of identical twins. The study's findings and limits: Within beta out-of-frame sequences, the excess sharing observed between twins was weaker. Alpha sequences out of frame and shared by twins had excess low generation probability.

CDR3 length equals 15 residues. The V end was cut by 3 bases, the J end by 0 bases, with 11 bases between. TCRdb reanalysed the 5' RACE reads using MiXCR and keeps one entry per CDR3 protein. The sample yields about 790,000 distinct CDR3 sequences, roughly 18% seen once. These sequences were also reported in another study, on T cells expressing NK-cell markers. This second study notes: Just one sequenced donor of eight was HCMV-seronegative, while seven were seropositive. These same clonotypes (in several donors) also led the CD3+CD56-NKG2C+ fraction.

This clonotype originated in a woman aged 18-29 years in good health. The sequencing sample was made of PBMCs. The J gene is TRBJ1-2, the V gene TRBV12-3 or TRBV12-4; the D gene is possibly TRBD1 (6 bases). The CDR3 loop reads CASSLGQQANYGYTF. In DNA, the CDR3 is TGTGCCAGCAGTTTGGGACAACAAGCTAACTATGGCTACACCTTC.